This note documents a single T cell receptor (beta chain) sequence. Its specificity is unknown. The study sampled blood at baseline, cycle 4 day 1, and cycle 7 day 1. The entry originates in a study of OX40 agonist ivuxolimab in advanced cancers. Whole-study context: Subjects had a mean age of around 63 years, with a range of about 23 to 79; roughly 83% were male. Notes on the study in general: Some nonresponders likewise displayed low normalized T-cell clonal expansion.

TCRdb keeps only in-frame clones here, not all; method: immunoSEQ multiplex PCR. The sample has 25,000 to 40,000 clones, 84% seen once; the top ten hold about a fifth. The CDR3 covers 16 residues. Trimming removed 3 bases at V and 0 bases at J, with 12 bases between. Looked up from germline, CDR1 is LNHDA and CDR2 is SQIVND (reference sequence). The TCR comes from an adult with an advanced solid tumor such as melanoma, head and neck, liver or kidney cancer. The material was CD4+ or CD8+ T cells sorted from blood, obtained in a trial of the OX40 agonist ivuxolimab. The V call is TRBV19, the J call TRBJ2-1; possible D gene TRBD2, 6 bases. Written as DNA, the CDR3 is TGTGCCAGTAGTATTGGATCCGGGAGCTCCTACAATGAGCAGTTCTTC. This codes for CASSIGSGSSYNEQFF.